This T cell receptor beta chain was captured in a study of regulatory T cells in long-lasting Graves disease. This sample's time point: newly diagnosed GD, antithyroid drugs for less than 3 months. Preparation of the TCR library used RNA extracted from PBMCs. Per the germline V gene, CDR1 is DFQATT and CDR2 is SNEGSKA (reference sequence). This CDR3 has 14 amino acids. The V end was cut by 2 bases, the J end by 6 bases, with 14 bases between. Library construction for TCR beta used iRepertoire HTBI primers and Arm-PCR of CDR3 regions. From the multiplex PCR reads, TCRdb called clonotypes with MiXCR, one entry per CDR3 protein. The sample holds 530,000 or so distinct CDR3 sequences, roughly 12% seen once. These same data were also listed under a study on T cells in Graves' hyperthyroidism and ophthalmopathy.

The receptor comes from a man aged 30 to 39 with Graves disease. The rearrangement uses TRBV20-1 and TRBJ2-1; D is perhaps TRBD2 (5 bases). The sequencing used peripheral blood mononuclear cells (PBMCs), collected at new diagnosis, from a patient treated with antithyroid drugs. The CDR3: CSARRPGKPNEQFF. For the CDR3, the DNA is TGCAGTGCTAGACGGCCGGGAAAGCCCAATGAGCAGTTCTTC.